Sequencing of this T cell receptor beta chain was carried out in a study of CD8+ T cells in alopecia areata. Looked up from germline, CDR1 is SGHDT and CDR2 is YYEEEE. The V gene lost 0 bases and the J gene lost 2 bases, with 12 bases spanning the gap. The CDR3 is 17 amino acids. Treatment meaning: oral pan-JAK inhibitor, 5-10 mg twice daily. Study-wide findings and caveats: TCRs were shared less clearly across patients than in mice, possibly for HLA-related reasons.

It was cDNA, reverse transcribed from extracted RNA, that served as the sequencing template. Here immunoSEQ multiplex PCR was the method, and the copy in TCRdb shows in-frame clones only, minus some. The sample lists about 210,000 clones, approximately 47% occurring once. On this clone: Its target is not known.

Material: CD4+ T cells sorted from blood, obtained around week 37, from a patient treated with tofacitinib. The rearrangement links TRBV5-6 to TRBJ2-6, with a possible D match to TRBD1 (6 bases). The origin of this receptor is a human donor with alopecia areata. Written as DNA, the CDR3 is TGTGCCAGCAGCTTGGTGCAGGGGCGGCCTGGGGCCAACGTCCTGACTTTC. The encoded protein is CASSLVQGRPGANVLTF.